This T cell receptor (beta chain) was observed in a study of blood T cell repertoires in COVID-19. Study-wide background: Samples taken during acute and convalescent COVID-19 were collected in the United States, Italy and Spain. Nucleic acid was either cDNA or gDNA, and it came from T cells, B-cell-depleted T cells, or PBMCs.

This clone was detected only once. Produced via immunoSEQ multiplex PCR; TCRdb's table is partial and in-frame only. The table includes roughly 360,000 clones, 75% to 90% detected once. In terms of age and location, participants ranged from about 18 to 95 years and lived in roughly 22 US areas. There are 14 residues in the CDR3. Losses at the gene ends were 5 bases for V and 9 bases for J; bases not matched to a gene: 7. Germline V lookup: CDR1 LGHNA, CDR2 YSLEER. The sequenced sample was PBMCs or T cells enriched from blood (not recorded which). This sequence joins TRBV4-3 and TRBJ2-1, with 10 positions matching TRBD2. This receptor was obtained from a woman in her fifties or sixties who had recovered from COVID-19. The CDR3 DNA sequence: TGCGCCAGCAGCGAGCAGCGGGGGGGCGGTGAGCAGTTCTTC. Translation: CASSEQRGGGEQFF.